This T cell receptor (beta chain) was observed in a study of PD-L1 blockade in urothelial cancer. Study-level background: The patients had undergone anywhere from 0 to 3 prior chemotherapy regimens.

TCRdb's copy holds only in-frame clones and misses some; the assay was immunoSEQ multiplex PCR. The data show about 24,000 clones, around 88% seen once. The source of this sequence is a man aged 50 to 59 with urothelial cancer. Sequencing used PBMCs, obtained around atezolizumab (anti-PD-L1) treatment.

The CDR3 protein is CASSLFGTGVADNEQFF. In DNA, the CDR3 is TGTGCCAGCAGTTTATTCGGGACAGGGGTAGCGGACAATGAGCAGTTCTTC. J is TRBJ2-1 and V is TRBV27; 10 nucleotides match TRBD1. Unmatched junction bases numbered 8, after V lost 1 base and J lost 5 bases. The length of the CDR3 is 17 residues. Germline assignment: CDR1 MNHEY and CDR2 SMNVEV (reference sequence).